Each of the 25 T cell receptor beta chains below was sequenced from the same sample in a study of T cells in Graves' hyperthyroidism and ophthalmopathy. What was amplified from RNA transcripts were TCR beta CDR3 regions. The HTBI set primed first-round TCR CDR3 RT-PCR. TCRdb re-analysed the multiplex PCR reads in MiXCR, keeping a single row per CDR3 protein. The table has a few hundred thousand distinct CDR3 sequences, under 15% seen once. Input material: blood. The receptors originated from a woman aged 25 to 45 with Graves' hyperthyroidism.

This clonotype was seen at least ten times. The J gene is TRBJ2-7, the V gene TRBV20-1; a possible D gene is TRBD1 (6 bases). The V end lost 4 bases, the J end lost 0 bases, and 16 bases lay between the germline ends. Germline loops: CDR1 DFQATT, CDR2 SNEGSKA (reference sequence). The length of the CDR3 is 15 residues. CDR3 nucleotide sequence: TGCAGTGCTAATGGGGGCAGGGCTAGCTCCTACGAGCAGTACTTC. Translated: CSANGGRASSYEQYF.

This clonotype has a count of ten or more. The rearrangement links TRBV20-1 to TRBJ1-1; possible D gene TRBD1, 5 bases. V gave up 4 bases and J gave up 5 bases, with 20 bases separating them. This CDR3 is 15 amino acids long. Looked up from germline, CDR1 is DFQATT and CDR2 is SNEGSKA (reference sequence). The CDR3 DNA sequence: TGCAGTGCTAACGATCCTAATACAGGAGGGACTGAAGCTTTCTTT. It translates to CSANDPNTGGTEAFF.

In its sample, this clonotype was seen many times. The chain combines TRBV30 with TRBJ2-3, with 8 nucleotides matching TRBD1. J lost 1 base, V lost 0 bases, and 0 bases had no gene match. The CDR3 runs 14 residues. The germline CDR1 and CDR2 sequences are GTSNPN and SVGIG (reference sequence). CDR3 in DNA: TGTGCCTGGAGTGTACAGGGGGGCACAGATACGCAGTATTTT. Translated, it gives CAWSVQGGTDTQYF.

This clonotype was seen a handful of times. The rearrangement joins TRBV12-3 or TRBV12-4 to TRBJ2-7; TRBD2 matches at 9 bases. The CDR3 contains 19 residues. V shed 6 bases, J shed 0 bases, and the junction held 18 bases outside the gene matches. CDR3 region: CASSQRSILVAGDSYEQYF. CDR3 nucleotides: TGTGCCAGCAGCCAAAGGTCTATACTAGTAGCGGGAGACTCCTACGAGCAGTACTTC.

At least ten counts were recorded for this clonotype. The V call is TRBV7-2, the J call TRBJ2-3; 7 bases align to TRBD1. The CDR3 runs to 15 residues. The V segment lost 4 bases and the J segment 2 bases; nucleotides outside the gene matches: 6. Germline CDR1 reads SGHTA; CDR2 reads FQGNSA. CDR3 residues: CASSYSGTVTDTQYF. The CDR3 DNA reads TGTGCCAGCAGCTACTCCGGGACAGTCACAGATACGCAGTATTTT. The full variable domain, completed using reference TRBV7-2 and TRBJ2-3, is GAGVSQSPSNKVTEKGKDVELRCDPISGHTALYWYRQSLGQGLEFLIYFQGNSAPDKSGLPSDRFSAERTGGSVSTLTIQRTQQEDSAVYLCASSYSGTVTDTQYFGPGTRLTVL.

The rearrangement uses TRBV5-1 and TRBJ2-5; possibly TRBD1 for D (6 bases). Germline CDR1 reads SGHRS; CDR2 reads YFSETQ. The germline V and J ends were trimmed by 0 bases and 1 base, with 13 bases remaining between them. There are 16 residues in the CDR3. The CDR3 nucleotides are TGCGCCAGCAGCTTGGCGACAGGAGTGGGCCAAGAGACCCAGTACTTC. Encoded protein: CASSLATGVGQETQYF. The full variable domain, with the rest looked up from reference TRBV5-1 and TRBJ2-5, is KAGVTQTPRYLIKTRGQQVTLSCSPISGHRSVSWYQQTPGQGLQFLFEYFSETQRNKGNFPGRFSGRQFSNSRSEMNVSTLELGDSALYLCASSLATGVGQETQYFGPGTRLLVL.

This clonotype has only a few counts. V is TRBV10-3 and J is TRBJ2-5, with D possibly TRBD1 on 5 matching bases. Germline CDR1 and CDR2: ENHRY and SYGVKD. Deletions cut 6 bases from V and 0 bases from J, with 8 bases between. CDR3 length: 13 amino acids. The DNA for the CDR3 is TGTGCCATCAGCCTGACAGACCAAGAGACCCAGTACTTC. Translation gives CAISLTDQETQYF.

This clonotype was observed many times. The rearrangement uses TRBV20-1 and TRBJ2-7; 7 nucleotides match TRBD2. Germline CDR1 and CDR2: DFQATT and SNEGSKA (reference sequence). The CDR3 runs 13 residues. Unmatched junction bases numbered 8, after V lost 6 bases and J lost 3 bases. CDR3 region: CSAKHKRDYEQYF. DNA for the CDR3: TGCAGTGCCAAACATAAGCGGGACTACGAGCAGTACTTC.

Remarks on this clonotype: This may come from a read error, since a much larger clone is one base off. J is TRBJ2-1 and V is TRBV3-1; D might be TRBD1 (6 bases). CDR1 and CDR2 from the germline V gene are LGHDT and YNNKEL (reference sequence). This CDR3 is built from 16 residues. As DNA, the CDR3 is TGTGCCAGCAGCCATGGACAGCGCCCGACTCACAATGAGCGGTTCTTC. Translation gives CASSHGQRPTHNERFF.

This rearrangement joins TRBV15 to TRBJ1-4; TRBD1 aligns across 8 bases. The junction had 5 bases not matched to a gene; V was cut back by 0 bases and J by 5 bases. CDR3 length: 16 amino acids. The V gene's germline CDR1 is LNHNV and CDR2 YYDKDF (reference sequence). In DNA form, the CDR3 reads TGTGCCACCAGCAGAGATAGGGACAGGCCGAATGAAAAACTGTTTTTT. It translates to CATSRDRDRPNEKLFF. The complete variable domain, with remaining parts taken from reference TRBV15 and TRBJ1-4, reads DAMVIQNPRYQVTQFGKPVTLSCSQTLNHNVMYWYQQKSSQAPKLLFHYYDKDFNNEADTPDNFQSRRPNTSFCFLDIRSPGLGDTAMYLCATSRDRDRPNEKLFFGSGTQLSVL.

The rearrangement uses TRBV24-1 and TRBJ2-6, with D unresolved. CDR3 length equals 11 residues. CDR1 and CDR2 from the germline V gene are KGHDR and SFDVKD. V was cut by 9 bases and J by 1 base, with 0 bases left in between. The CDR3 DNA reads as TGTGCCACCTCTGGGGCCAACGTCCTGACTTTC. Translation gives CATSGANVLTF.

This chain links TRBV5-4 with TRBJ2-1; D unclear. The germline CDR1 and CDR2 sequences are SGHNT and YYREEE (reference sequence). Trimming stripped 3 bases from V and 8 bases from J, with 30 bases between. The CDR3 loop spans 19 amino acids. The CDR3 here is CASSSHPSVGARTEDEQFF. The CDR3 bases are TGTGCCAGCAGCTCACATCCGTCGGTAGGAGCCCGTACAGAGGATGAGCAGTTCTTC.

The chain recombines TRBV2 with TRBJ2-1, with D perhaps matching TRBD2 (6 bases). Trimming stripped 6 bases from V and 9 bases from J, with 9 bases between. CDR1 is SNHLY, CDR2 FYNNEI, per germline. The CDR3 is 11 residues long. The CDR3 loop reads CASRLGGEQFF. The CDR3 nucleotides are TGTGCCAGCAGACTGGGGGGTGAGCAGTTCTTC.

This sequence joins TRBV5-6 and TRBJ2-7, with D tentatively TRBD2 (6 bases). The germline gives CDR1 SGHDT, CDR2 YYEEEE. This CDR3 region has 13 residues. The V end was cut by 7 bases, the J end by 3 bases, with 14 bases between. The CDR3 reads CASGGTDHYEQYF. The DNA of the CDR3 is TGTGCCAGCGGAGGGACGGACCACTACGAGCAGTACTTC.

The rearrangement uses TRBV4-1 and TRBJ1-1, with TRBD1 matching over 7 bases. Unmatched junction bases numbered 10, after V lost 0 bases and J lost 0 bases. This CDR3 region has 18 residues. Germline-derived CDR1 and CDR2 are MGHRA and YSYEKL. CDR3 sequence (DNA): TGCGCCAGCAGCCAAGATCAAGGGACACAGGGGCTGAACACTGAAGCTTTCTTT. Protein product: CASSQDQGTQGLNTEAFF.

The chain combines TRBV10-3 with TRBJ1-4, with D unresolved. The germline gives CDR1 ENHRY, CDR2 SYGVKD. CDR3 size: 13 residues. The germline V and J ends were trimmed by 7 bases and 4 bases, with 10 bases remaining between them. As DNA, the CDR3 is TGTGCCATCACGTCAGATTATAATGAAAAACTGTTTTTT. This encodes CAITSDYNEKLFF.

This chain links TRBV15 with TRBJ1-6; possible D gene TRBD1, 5 bases. Trimming shortened V by 0 bases and J by 0 bases, and 9 bases separated the two germline ends. From germline, CDR1 is LNHNV and CDR2 YYDKDF (reference sequence). CDR3 length: 17 residues. CDR3 sequence reads: CATSRDLTGSYNSPLHF. The CDR3 region has the DNA TGTGCCACCAGCAGAGATCTTACAGGCTCCTATAATTCACCCCTCCACTTT.

This clonotype was counted ten times or more. DNA of the CDR3: TGTGCCAGCGGGCGGGGAAGCTATAACTACGAGCAGTACTTC. It codes for CASGRGSYNYEQYF. This chain links TRBV27 with TRBJ2-7; the D gene is possibly TRBD2 (6 bases). V was shortened by 8 bases and J by 3 bases, with 17 bases between the two germline ends. Germline V gene data show CDR1 as MNHEY and CDR2 as SMNVEV (reference sequence). The CDR3 sequence is 14 residues long.

The CDR3 protein is CASGLAGQFYNEQFF. The CDR3 DNA sequence: TGTGCTAGTGGTTTGGCAGGACAGTTTTACAATGAGCAGTTCTTC. The genes are TRBV12-5 and TRBJ2-1; D possibly corresponds to TRBD1 (6 bases). V was trimmed by 1 base and J by 4 bases, leaving 11 bases between them. The length of the CDR3 is 15 residues. In germline, CDR1 is LGHNT, CDR2 FRNRAP.

The chain employs TRBV5-1 and TRBJ2-5; perhaps TRBD1 as D (5 bases). Trimming shortened V by 4 bases and J by 3 bases, and 13 bases separated the two germline ends. This CDR3 is built from 14 residues. In germline, CDR1 is SGHRS, CDR2 YFSETQ. The CDR3 loop is CASSPPGREETQYF. CDR3 nucleotide sequence: TGCGCCAGCAGCCCGCCCGGCAGGGAAGAGACCCAGTACTTC.

The chain links TRBV9 to TRBJ2-7; D possibly corresponds to TRBD2 (5 bases). Germline values: CDR1 SGDLS, CDR2 YYNGEE. The CDR3 length is 13 residues. V shed 0 bases and J shed 6 bases, with 10 bases lying between them. CDR3 loop: CASSVGGLGEQYF. Written as DNA, the CDR3 is TGTGCCAGCAGCGTAGGAGGGTTGGGCGAGCAGTACTTC.

This clonotype has just a few counts. V and J are TRBV5-6 and TRBJ2-7, with 9 positions matching TRBD2. Germline V CDR1 and CDR2: SGHDT, YYEEEE. This CDR3 has 14 amino acids. Trimming took 4 bases from V and 5 from J; bases not matched to a gene: 7. This chain's CDR3 is CASSPLSGSDEQYF. The CDR3 DNA follows: TGTGCCAGCAGCCCCCTTAGCGGGAGCGACGAGCAGTACTTC.

This clonotype was seen at least ten times. This sequence joins TRBV24-1 and TRBJ2-5, with D unclear. The CDR3 covers 13 residues. Per the germline V gene, CDR1 is KGHDR and CDR2 is SFDVKD. V lost 6 bases and J lost 4, with 11 bases in between. In DNA, the CDR3 is TGTGCCACCAGTAGTCGCTCGACAGAGACCCAGTACTTC. As protein: CATSSRSTETQYF.

This clonotype was found many times. The gene calls are TRBV7-9 and TRBJ2-3, with TRBD2 matching over 7 bases. Germline CDR1 is SEHNR and CDR2 is FQNEAQ (reference sequence). V lost 5 bases to trimming and J lost 4 bases; unmatched junction nucleotides: 3. The CDR3 loop spans 13 amino acids. CDR3 in DNA: TGTGCCAGCAGCCGCGGGAGTCCAGATACGCAGTATTTT. It encodes CASSRGSPDTQYF.

This clonotype was seen a handful of times. The chain joins TRBV18 to TRBJ2-4, with 10 bases matching TRBD2. V was pared by 2 bases and J by 4 bases, with 2 bases of the junction left unmatched. This CDR3 has 15 amino acids. In germline, CDR1 is KGHSH, CDR2 LQKENI. The CDR3 loop reads CASSPRTSGKNIQYF. The DNA of the CDR3 is TGTGCCAGCTCACCAAGGACTAGCGGTAAAAACATTCAGTACTTC.